Below, 2 T cell receptor beta chains from the same sample are listed, as sequenced in a study of blood T cell repertoires in COVID-19 (dated by TCRdb to about 2020). Libraries were prepared through the immunoSEQ multiplex PCR assay. TCRdb took this table from immuneACCESS and kept in-frame rearrangements with V and J called. Such tables lack part of the clones; where checked against another copy, unresolved V genes explain under half of the gap, and the rest is unexplained. Counted in this sample were about 99,000 clones; about 88% of them appeared once. More than 4.5% of the sample lies in the top ten. The sequenced sample consisted of peripheral blood. The receptors originated from a human donor in a cohort sampled during active COVID-19.

This chain uses TRBV9 with TRBJ1-5; weak D call: TRBD1 (5 bases). Germline lookup yields CDR1 SGDLS and CDR2 YYNGEE. The germline V and J ends were trimmed by 4 bases and 4 bases, with 15 bases remaining between them. This CDR3 contains 15 residues. CDR3 sequence: CASSPGAGLNQPQHF. CDR3 nucleotides: TGTGCCAGCAGCCCTGGGGCGGGGTTGAATCAGCCCCAGCATTTT.

The chain combines TRBV2 with TRBJ2-7; 9 bases align to TRBD1. Germline loops: CDR1 SNHLY, CDR2 FYNNEI. After removal of 6 bases from V and 3 bases from J, the junction contained 6 bases not matched to a gene. This CDR3 is 14 amino acids long. In nucleotides, the CDR3 is TGTGCCAGCAGGCCGGGACAGGGTTACTACGAGCAGTACTTC. Translated, it gives CASRPGQGYYEQYF.